The following is a T cell receptor (beta chain) sequence with its context. This clonotype was recorded at least ten times. No cognate antigen has been identified for it. No much larger clonotype is one base removed from it; base qualities were not supplied. These data come from a study of spatial heterogeneity in lung cancer (dated by TCRdb to about 2019). The study in broad terms: Beta-chain transcripts were consistently detected in greater numbers than alpha-chain transcripts, which likely reflects a higher abundance of beta-chain transcripts. TCR repertoire features were related to nonsynonymous mutation counts determined by whole-exome sequencing of tumor tissue. In non-small cell lung cancer, the study made a quantitative comparison of TCR alpha and beta repertoires among multiple tumor regions, matched nontumor lung and blood. At surgery, some 200 tumor regions, around 67 matched nontumor lung samples and fewer than 60 PBMC samples were TCR-sequenced for both alpha and beta chains. In the raw uncorrected reads, each unique combination of TCR and UMI appeared more than ten times on average.

The library came from 5' RACE. Sequencing was performed on a NextSeq 500. The TCR library protocol attached a unique molecular identifier to each TCR cDNA molecule to allow correction of PCR and sequencing errors. The original pipeline was this. TCR identification, UMI-based error correction and CDR3 extraction were performed with Decombinator tools. TCRs above a frequency of 2 per 1,000, corresponding to the top 1% of the tumor frequency distribution, were defined as expanded. Rényi diversity was computed with the R vegan package after subsampling each repertoire 100 times to 5,000 TCRs. CDR3 similarity networks were built from amino acid triplet string-kernel similarity, with CDR3s being connected when pairwise similarity was above 0.82. TCRdb passed the public sequencing reads through fastp at Q25 and MiXCR, retaining productive beta sequences. Rows with one shared CDR3 protein collapse into an entry with the most common genes and DNA. These V and J calls rely on TCRdb rather than the paper's analysis. Present in this sample are 40,000 or so distinct CDR3 sequences, 6.5% to 8.5% of which were seen just once. The leading ten clones occupy roughly 28% of the sample.

V is shortened by 4 bases, J by 0 bases, and the region joining them spans 2 bases. There are 12 amino acids in the CDR3, from cysteine to phenylalanine inclusive. Only the CDR3 portion is preserved as DNA: 36 bases, with reading frame beginning at the first base. From the germline V gene, CDR1 is MGHDK and CDR2 is SYGVNS. The time point label for this specimen denotes: sample taken at primary tumor resection. TCR sequencing used whole RNA extracted from tumor and nontumor lung tissue, or from cryopreserved PBMC samples, without cell sorting. Samples were obtained from 72 patients with early-stage, untreated non-small cell lung cancer from the lung TRACERx cohort. Only patients for whom sufficient RNA was available from at least two tumor regions were selected for TCR sequencing. What the study reported, not specific to this receptor: Confirming at a functional level the hypothesis that regional TCRs recognize regional mutations was considered to require additional single-cell paired TCR alpha and beta sequencing. Ubiquitous expanded tumor TCRs were detected in blood more often at tumor resection than at routine follow-up.

The receptor was derived from a male donor with early-stage non-small cell lung cancer. The chain links TRBV25-1 with TRBJ2-3; no D gene is confidently identified. Sequenced material: PBMCs, taken at surgery. The DNA sequence is given as TGTGCCAGCAGTGCTAGCACAGATACGCAGTATTTT. Translation gives CASSASTDTQYF.